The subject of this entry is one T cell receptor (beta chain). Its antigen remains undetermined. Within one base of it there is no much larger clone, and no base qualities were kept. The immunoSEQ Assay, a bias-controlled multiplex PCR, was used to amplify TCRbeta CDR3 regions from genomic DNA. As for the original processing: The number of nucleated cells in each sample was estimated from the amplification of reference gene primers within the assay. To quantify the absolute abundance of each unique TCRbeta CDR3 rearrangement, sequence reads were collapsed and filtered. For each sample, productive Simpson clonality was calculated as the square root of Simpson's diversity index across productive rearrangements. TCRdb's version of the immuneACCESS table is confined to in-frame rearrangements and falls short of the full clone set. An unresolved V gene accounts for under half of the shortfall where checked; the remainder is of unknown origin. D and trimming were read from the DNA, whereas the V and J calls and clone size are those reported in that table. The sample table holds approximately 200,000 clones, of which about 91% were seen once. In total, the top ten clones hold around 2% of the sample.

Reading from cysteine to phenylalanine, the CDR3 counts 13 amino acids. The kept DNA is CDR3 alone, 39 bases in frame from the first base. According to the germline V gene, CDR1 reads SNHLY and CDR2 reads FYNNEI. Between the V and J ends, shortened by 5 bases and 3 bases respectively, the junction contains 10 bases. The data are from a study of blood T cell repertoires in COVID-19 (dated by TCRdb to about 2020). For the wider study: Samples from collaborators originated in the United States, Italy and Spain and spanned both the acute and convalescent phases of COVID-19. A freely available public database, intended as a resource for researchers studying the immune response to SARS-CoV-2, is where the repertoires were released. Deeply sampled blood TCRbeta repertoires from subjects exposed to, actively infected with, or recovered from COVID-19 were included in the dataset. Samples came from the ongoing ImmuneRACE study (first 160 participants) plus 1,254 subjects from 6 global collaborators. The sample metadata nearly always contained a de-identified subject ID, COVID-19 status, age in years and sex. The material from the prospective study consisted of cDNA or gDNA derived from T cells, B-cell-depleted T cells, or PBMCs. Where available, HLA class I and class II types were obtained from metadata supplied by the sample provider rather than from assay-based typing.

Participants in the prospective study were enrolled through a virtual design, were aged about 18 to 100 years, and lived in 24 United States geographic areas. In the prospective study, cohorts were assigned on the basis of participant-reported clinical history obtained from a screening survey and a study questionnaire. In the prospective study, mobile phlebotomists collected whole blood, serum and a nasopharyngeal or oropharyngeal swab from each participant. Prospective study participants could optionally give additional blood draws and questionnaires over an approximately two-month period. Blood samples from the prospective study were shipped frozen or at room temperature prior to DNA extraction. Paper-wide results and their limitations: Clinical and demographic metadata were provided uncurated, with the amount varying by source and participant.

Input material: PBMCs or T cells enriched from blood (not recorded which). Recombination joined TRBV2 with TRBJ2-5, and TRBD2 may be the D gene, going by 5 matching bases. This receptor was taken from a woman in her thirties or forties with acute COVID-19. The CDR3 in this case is CASSFGLKETQYF. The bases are TGTGCCAGCAGTTTTGGACTCAAAGAGACCCAGTACTTC.